One and the same sample provided the 30 T cell receptor beta chains below, sequenced in a study of early T cells in non-severe SARS-CoV-2 infection. TCRdb reanalysed the 5' RACE reads using MiXCR and keeps one entry per CDR3 protein. This sample yields over 95,000 distinct CDR3 sequences, of which 15% to 20% are seen a single time; around 1.3% belongs to the top ten. Sequencing input: whole blood. The receptors come from an adult who was a healthcare worker with PCR-confirmed SARS-CoV-2 infection or an uninfected control (not recorded which).

This clonotype was seen repeatedly, ten times or more. The rearrangement links TRBV28 to TRBJ1-5; perhaps TRBD1 as D (5 bases). V was clipped by 5 bases and J by 6 bases, with 14 bases between them. Germline V CDR1 and CDR2: MDHEN, SYDVKM. This CDR3 spans 14 amino acids. The CDR3 coding sequence is TGTGCCAGCAGTCTCCCAGGGACCGCTCAGCCCCAGCATTTT. Its translation: CASSLPGTAQPQHF.

The CDR3 reads CSAPKTAANYGYTF. The CDR3 region has the DNA TGCAGTGCGCCCAAGACGGCTGCTAACTATGGCTACACCTTC. The chain is built from TRBV20-1 and TRBJ1-2, with D unresolved. V lost 6 bases, J lost 0 bases, and 14 bases lay in between. The CDR3 contains 14 residues. Germline CDR1 is DFQATT and CDR2 is SNEGSKA (reference sequence).

This sequence joins TRBV20-1 and TRBJ1-4; D perhaps matches TRBD1 (5 bases). Deletions cut 0 bases from V and 4 bases from J, with 21 bases between. CDR1 is DFQATT, CDR2 SNEGSKA, per germline (reference sequence). This CDR3 is 18 amino acids long. In nucleotides, the CDR3 is TGCAGTGCTAGAGATCTGACAGACCCGGCCAACGTTAATGAAAAACTGTTTTTT. This encodes CSARDLTDPANVNEKLFF.

Only a few counts were recorded for this clonotype. The chain carries TRBV20-1 and TRBJ2-3; 8 bases are shared with TRBD2. The germline V gene encodes CDR1 DFQATT and CDR2 SNEGSKA (reference sequence). The length of the CDR3 is 13 residues. Trimming took 6 bases from V and 4 from J; bases not matched to a gene: 6. Here the CDR3 reads CSAGAGAADTQYF. DNA of the CDR3: TGCAGTGCGGGAGCGGGAGCTGCAGATACGCAGTATTTT.

The table lists this clonotype with a few counts. The CDR3 region is CASRTPTGGSGNTIYF. In DNA, the CDR3 is TGTGCCAGCCGAACTCCGACAGGGGGCTCCGGAAACACCATATATTTT. This chain uses TRBV27 with TRBJ1-3, with 10 bases identical to TRBD1. This CDR3 has 16 amino acids. Germline V CDR1 and CDR2: MNHEY, SMNVEV (reference sequence). After removal of 8 bases from V and 4 bases from J, the junction contained 11 bases not matched to a gene.

This clonotype turned up a few times. The chain has TRBV4-2 and TRBJ2-5, with D hard to call. V lost 2 bases and J lost 4, with 8 bases in between. Germline CDR1 is LGHNA and CDR2 is YNFKEQ. The CDR3 length is 13 residues. CDR3 residues: CASSQTLGETQYF. The CDR3 region has the DNA TGTGCCAGCAGCCAAACATTGGGAGAGACCCAGTACTTC.

This clonotype has at least ten counts. The rearrangement joins TRBV7-2 to TRBJ2-5, with 14 bases identical to TRBD2. CDR1 and CDR2 from the germline V gene are SGHTA and FQGNSA. The CDR3 is made up of 15 amino acids. V shed 4 bases, J shed 7 bases, and the junction held 5 bases outside the gene matches. CDR3 sequence: CASSSGTSGGGTQYF. As DNA, the CDR3 is TGTGCCAGCAGCTCAGGGACTAGCGGGGGCGGGACCCAGTACTTC.

The chain uses TRBV19 and TRBJ1-5; a possible D gene is TRBD1 (6 bases). The CDR3 runs 15 residues. CDR1 LNHDA and CDR2 SQIVND come from the germline V gene (reference sequence). Trimming removed 9 bases from V and 0 bases from J, with 15 bases in between. The CDR3: CASSDRPYSNQPQHF. As DNA, the CDR3 is TGTGCCAGCTCTGACAGGCCATATAGCAATCAGCCCCAGCATTTT.

This clonotype occurred a few times. This chain uses TRBV6-5 with TRBJ2-1; TRBD2 aligns across 11 bases. V trimming: 0 bases; J trimming: 3 bases; junction bases outside the gene matches: 1. This CDR3 spans 16 amino acids. CDR1 is MNHEY, CDR2 SVGAGI, per germline. The CDR3 sequence: CASSYSGTSGYNEQFF. As DNA, the CDR3 is TGTGCCAGCAGTTACTCTGGGACTAGCGGCTACAATGAGCAGTTCTTC.

V usage is TRBV29-1 and J usage is TRBJ2-4; 7 positions match TRBD2. V dropped 6 bases and J dropped 0; count of bases not matched to a gene: 2. The CDR3 is made up of 13 amino acids. The germline V gene has CDR1 SQVTM and CDR2 ANQGSEA. CDR3 sequence (DNA): TGCAGCGTAGCGGGGATAGCCAAAAACATTCAGTACTTC. Protein: CSVAGIAKNIQYF.

The chain has TRBV29-1 and TRBJ2-5; possible D gene TRBD1, 5 bases. V was clipped by 4 bases and J by 2 bases, with 11 bases between them. The CDR3 is 13 amino acids. Germline V CDR1 and CDR2: SQVTM, ANQGSEA. Here the CDR3 DNA reads TGCAGCGTTGGAAAGGGGTTTCAAGAGACCCAGTACTTC. This translates into CSVGKGFQETQYF.

In its sample, this clonotype was seen a few times. The chain links TRBV10-1 to TRBJ2-1; 10 positions match TRBD2. Germline CDR1 reads WNHNN; CDR2 reads SYGVQD (reference sequence). The CDR3 sequence is 14 residues long. Unmatched junction bases numbered 5, after V lost 5 bases and J lost 7 bases. The CDR3 region has the DNA TGCGCCAGCAGTCGAGCGGGAGGGCGGAATGAGCAGTTCTTC. Amino acid sequence: CASSRAGGRNEQFF.

This clonotype appeared a few times. The chain recombines TRBV5-1 with TRBJ2-3; TRBD2 matches 16 bases. Germline CDR1 is SGHRS and CDR2 is YFSETQ. The CDR3 loop spans 16 amino acids. The V gene end was trimmed by 4 bases and the J gene end by 5 bases; junction bases not matched to a gene: 4. CDR3 protein: CASSPGLAGGLDTQYF. The CDR3 region has the DNA TGCGCCAGCAGCCCGGGACTAGCGGGGGGGCTAGATACGCAGTATTTT. Together with reference TRBV5-1 and TRBJ2-3, the CDR3 gives the full variable domain: KAGVTQTPRYLIKTRGQQVTLSCSPISGHRSVSWYQQTPGQGLQFLFEYFSETQRNKGNFPGRFSGRQFSNSRSEMNVSTLELGDSALYLCASSPGLAGGLDTQYFGPGTRLTVL.

This clonotype showed up just a few times. The V call is TRBV28, the J call TRBJ2-1, with 9 bases fitting TRBD2. The V and J ends lost 3 bases and 0 bases, in that order; junction bases with no gene match: 3. The CDR3 is 16 residues long. Per the germline V gene, CDR1 is MDHEN and CDR2 is SYDVKM. The CDR3 region has the DNA TGTGCCAGCAGTTTTCGACTAGCGGTCTCCTACAATGAGCAGTTCTTC. Its translation is CASSFRLAVSYNEQFF.

The chain couples TRBV2 to TRBJ1-3; D call uncertain. Between the trimmed V and J ends, which lost 4 bases and 2 bases, there was a span of 15 bases. The CDR3 runs to 16 residues. CDR1 SNHLY and CDR2 FYNNEI come from the germline V gene. The CDR3 sequence: CASSGTATFTGNTIYF. The CDR3 coding sequence is TGTGCCAGCAGTGGGACGGCCACATTTACTGGAAACACCATATATTTT.

As for this clonotype: This may be a read error, as it is one base from a much larger clone. The chain carries TRBV27 and TRBJ2-1, with 7 bases aligning to TRBD2. CDR1 and CDR2 from the germline V gene are MNHEY and SMNVEV (reference sequence). The CDR3 extends over 16 amino acids. CDR3 sequence reads: CASKRGERMNYNGQFF. DNA of the CDR3: TGTGCCAGCAAGCGGGGCGAACGGATGAACTACAATGGGCAGTTCTTC.

In this sample, this clonotype turned up many times. The chain couples TRBV3-1 to TRBJ2-1, with 8 bases fitting TRBD2. The CDR3 consists of 14 residues. Germline V CDR1 and CDR2: LGHDT, YNNKEL (reference sequence). The ends lost 6 bases at V and 6 bases at J; junction bases unmatched: 7. CDR3 DNA sequence: TGTGCCAGCAGTCCCAGCGGGAGCGGCAATGAGCAGTTCTTC. This encodes CASSPSGSGNEQFF.

V gene TRBV29-1 combines with J gene TRBJ2-1, with TRBD1 matching 10 bases. Germline values: CDR1 SQVTM, CDR2 ANQGSEA. Trimming cost V 0 bases and J 10 bases; bases outside gene matches: 9. This CDR3 region has 15 residues. CDR3 nucleotide sequence: TGCAGCGTTGAAGATCAGGACAGGGGGGAAGGGGAGCAGTTCTTC. It yields the protein CSVEDQDRGEGEQFF.

The CDR3 protein is CASSFQGYNSPLHF. Written as DNA, the CDR3 is TGTGCCAGCAGCTTTCAGGGGTATAATTCACCCCTCCACTTT. This chain joins TRBV7-2 and TRBJ1-6, with a tentative D call TRBD1 (6 bases). Trimming stripped 3 bases from V and 4 bases from J, with 7 bases between. Looked up from germline, CDR1 is SGHTA and CDR2 is FQGNSA. This CDR3 is built from 14 residues.

The chain uses TRBV20-1 and TRBJ2-1, with D possibly matching TRBD1 (5 bases). CDR1 DFQATT and CDR2 SNEGSKA come from the germline V gene (reference sequence). The CDR3 extends over 13 amino acids. V lost 7 bases and J 5 bases, leaving 15 bases between the germline ends. The CDR3 DNA follows: TGCAGTGTTAGGGTGGACATCAACAATGAGCAGTTCTTC. This codes for CSVRVDINNEQFF.

This clonotype was counted a few times. The chain links TRBV28 to TRBJ1-1, with 7 bases aligning to TRBD1. The CDR3 covers 13 residues. Trimming at V came to 5 bases and at J to 3 bases, leaving 3 bases not matched to a gene. Germline V gene data show CDR1 as MDHEN and CDR2 as SYDVKM. CDR3 sequence (DNA): TGTGCCAGCAGTCCCGGGACAGACACTGAAGCTTTCTTT. Its protein is CASSPGTDTEAFF.

J is TRBJ1-2 and V is TRBV29-1; D ambiguous. Germline V gene data show CDR1 as SQVTM and CDR2 as ANQGSEA. The CDR3 has 13 amino acids. The V end lost 4 bases, the J end lost 10 bases, and 19 bases lay between the germline ends. CDR3 loop: CSVADLNYRSYTF. CDR3 nucleotides: TGCAGCGTTGCGGACCTTAATTACAGATCCTACACCTTC. Complete variable domain (other parts from reference TRBV29-1 and TRBJ1-2): SAVISQKPSRDICQRGTSLTIQCQVDSQVTMMFWYRQQPGQSLTLIATANQGSEATYESGFVIDKFPISRPNLTFSTLTVSNMSPEDSSIYLCSVADLNYRSYTFGSGTRLTVV.

V gene TRBV7-9 combines with J gene TRBJ2-7; a possible D gene is TRBD1 (6 bases). V was cut by 1 base and J by 4 bases, with 14 bases left in between. The germline CDR1 and CDR2 sequences are SEHNR and FQNEAQ (reference sequence). The CDR3 totals 15 residues. The DNA for the CDR3 is TGTGCCAGCAGCTTAGGCATGGGGGCAGGGTACGAGCAGTACTTC. Translating it yields CASSLGMGAGYEQYF.

This chain joins TRBV18 and TRBJ1-3; no firm D call. CDR1 KGHSH and CDR2 LQKENI come from the germline V gene. Trimming pared 6 bases from V and 0 bases from J, leaving 6 bases between. This CDR3 has 13 residues. The CDR3 reads CASSGSSGNTIYF. The CDR3 bases are TGTGCCAGCTCTGGGAGCTCTGGAAACACCATATATTTT.

In its sample, this clonotype was seen a few times. This chain joins TRBV7-2 and TRBJ2-1; 8 bases are shared with TRBD2. V gave up 4 bases and J gave up 5 bases; unmatched junction bases: 7. The CDR3 sequence is 15 residues long. Germline V gene lookup returns CDR1 SGHTA and CDR2 FQGNSA. CDR3 protein: CASSSSRGGHNEQFF. For the CDR3, the DNA is TGTGCCAGCAGCTCAAGCCGGGGGGGCCACAATGAGCAGTTCTTC.

This clonotype appeared many times. The genes are TRBV20-1 and TRBJ1-5, with 9 positions matching TRBD1. The germline V gene has CDR1 DFQATT and CDR2 SNEGSKA (reference sequence). The CDR3 is 16 amino acids. V lost 6 bases to trimming and J lost 4 bases; unmatched junction nucleotides: 13. The CDR3 region is CSAGGGQGKLNQPQHF. The DNA of the CDR3 is TGCAGTGCCGGGGGGGGACAGGGCAAGCTTAATCAGCCCCAGCATTTT.

The table lists this clonotype with a few counts. The rearrangement joins TRBV28 to TRBJ1-6; 8 nucleotides line up with TRBD1. The trim removed 7 bases at V and 7 bases at J, leaving 9 bases unmatched. Germline V gene sequence: CDR1 MDHEN, CDR2 SYDVKM. The CDR3 consists of 15 residues. The CDR3 coding sequence is TGTGCCAGCACATACGGGGACAGGTTAAATTCACCCCTCCACTTT. It is translated as CASTYGDRLNSPLHF.

V gene TRBV27 combines with J gene TRBJ1-1, with D uncertain. CDR3 length equals 11 residues. CDR1 is MNHEY, CDR2 SMNVEV, per germline (reference sequence). V was shortened by 4 bases and J by 8 bases, with 8 bases between the two germline ends. CDR3 protein: CASSSRMEAFF. CDR3 nucleotide sequence: TGTGCCAGCAGTTCAAGAATGGAAGCTTTCTTT.

DNA of the CDR3: TGTGCCAGCAGCTCCTCTTCGACAGGGCTTAATGAAAAACTGTTTTTT. As protein: CASSSSSTGLNEKLFF. The chain uses TRBV7-9 and TRBJ1-4, with TRBD1 matching 7 bases. This CDR3 spans 16 amino acids. V trimming: 4 bases; J trimming: 4 bases; junction bases outside the gene matches: 9. CDR1 SEHNR and CDR2 FQNEAQ come from the germline V gene (reference sequence).

V gene TRBV5-5 combines with J gene TRBJ1-5, with D unclear. Trimming took off 4 bases at V and 9 bases at J, with 17 bases between the two ends. The CDR3 totals 14 residues. CDR1 and CDR2 (germline): SGHKS, YYEKEE (reference sequence). The CDR3 region has the DNA TGTGCCAGCAGCCAAGACCCAGGCGGATGGCCCCAGCATTTT. This encodes CASSQDPGGWPQHF.